These 8 T cell receptor beta chains were sequenced from one sample in a study of identifying expanded T cells in peripheral blood. Profiled with immunoSEQ multiplex PCR; TCRdb holds only in-frame clones, not every one. The table includes nearly 60,000 clones, roughly 90% detected once. The specimen was blood. Source of these receptors: a person aged 18 to 70 in good health.

This clone appeared once. V gene TRBV20-1 combines with J gene TRBJ2-7; D is perhaps TRBD1 (5 bases). Trimming pared 6 bases from V and 4 bases from J, leaving 10 bases between. CDR3 length: 11 amino acids. Germline assignment: CDR1 DFQATT and CDR2 SNEGSKA (reference sequence). Written as DNA, the CDR3 is TGCAGTGCCGTTAGACAGTACGAGCAGTACTTC. Amino acid sequence: CSAVRQYEQYF.

V gene TRBV12-5 combines with J gene TRBJ1-2; 9 bases are a match to TRBD1. The CDR3 has 16 residues. Per the germline V gene, CDR1 is LGHNT and CDR2 is FRNRAP. J lost 6 bases, V lost 1 base, and 9 bases had no gene match. The DNA for the CDR3 is TGTGCTAGTGGTTTGGGGCATGGGACAGGGTCGAATGGCTACACCTTC. It translates to CASGLGHGTGSNGYTF.

This sequence joins TRBV5-1 and TRBJ2-1; D is perhaps TRBD1 or TRBD2 (5 bases each). Germline CDR1 SGHRS, CDR2 YFSETQ. The CDR3 runs to 15 residues. Trimming removed 4 bases from V and 1 base from J, with 12 bases in between. The DNA for the CDR3 is TGCGCCAGCAGCCCCCAAGAGGGGTCCTACAATGAGCAGTTCTTC. Its protein is CASSPQEGSYNEQFF.

The V call is TRBV6-5, the J call TRBJ1-1; possible D gene TRBD1, 5 bases. This CDR3 has 14 amino acids. The V gene lost 2 bases and the J gene lost 4 bases, with 11 bases spanning the gap. In germline, CDR1 is MNHEY, CDR2 SVGAGI. CDR3 region: CASSYGQGFTEAFF. CDR3 nucleotide sequence: TGTGCCAGCAGTTACGGCCAGGGCTTCACTGAAGCTTTCTTT.

Only a few counts were recorded for this clone. The V call is TRBV6-6, the J call TRBJ2-3; perhaps TRBD2 as D (5 bases). Germline V lookup: CDR1 MNHNY, CDR2 SVGAGI (reference sequence). Trimming removed 0 bases from V and 8 bases from J, with 6 bases in between. There are 12 residues in the CDR3. DNA for the CDR3: TGTGCCAGCAGTTACTCTGAGGGTACGCAGTATTTT. It is translated as CASSYSEGTQYF.

The V gene is TRBV13, the J gene TRBJ2-5; a weak D match, TRBD2 (6 bases). Germline V gene data show CDR1 as PRHDT and CDR2 as FYEKMQ (reference sequence). CDR3 size: 14 residues. Deletions cut 5 bases from V and 0 bases from J, with 10 bases between. The CDR3 protein is CASSQSGYQETQYF. The CDR3 DNA is TGTGCCAGCAGCCAAAGCGGGTACCAAGAGACCCAGTACTTC. The full variable domain, in which reference TRBV13 and TRBJ2-5 provide the parts outside the CDR3, is AAGVIQSPRHLIKEKRETATLKCYPIPRHDTVYWYQQGPGQDPQFLISFYEKMQSDKGSIPDRFSAQQFSDYHSELNMSSLELGDSALYFCASSQSGYQETQYFGPGTRLLVL.

The chain uses TRBV7-7 and TRBJ2-5, with 7 positions matching TRBD2. In germline, CDR1 is SSHAT, CDR2 FNYEAQ (reference sequence). This CDR3 has 15 residues. Germline trimming cut 6 bases from V and 4 bases from J; bases unmatched to any gene: 11. The CDR3, as DNA: TGTGCCAGCAGACCCTATGCGGGAGCGGCAGAGACCCAGTACTTC. This codes for CASRPYAGAAETQYF. Variable domain in full (rest from reference TRBV7-7 and TRBJ2-5): GAGVSQSPRYKVTKRGQDVTLRCDPISSHATLYWYQQALGQGPEFLTYFNYEAQPDKSGLPSDRFSAERPEGSISTLTIQRTEQRDSAMYRCASRPYAGAAETQYFGPGTRLLVL.

The chain is built from TRBV29-1 and TRBJ2-7; 7 bases map to TRBD2. Unmatched junction bases numbered 4, after V lost 5 bases and J lost 3 bases. Germline V gene lookup returns CDR1 SQVTM and CDR2 ANQGSEA. CDR3 length: 12 residues. CDR3 loop: CSVLTSDYEQYF. The CDR3 DNA reads as TGCAGCGTTCTTACTAGCGACTACGAGCAGTACTTC.